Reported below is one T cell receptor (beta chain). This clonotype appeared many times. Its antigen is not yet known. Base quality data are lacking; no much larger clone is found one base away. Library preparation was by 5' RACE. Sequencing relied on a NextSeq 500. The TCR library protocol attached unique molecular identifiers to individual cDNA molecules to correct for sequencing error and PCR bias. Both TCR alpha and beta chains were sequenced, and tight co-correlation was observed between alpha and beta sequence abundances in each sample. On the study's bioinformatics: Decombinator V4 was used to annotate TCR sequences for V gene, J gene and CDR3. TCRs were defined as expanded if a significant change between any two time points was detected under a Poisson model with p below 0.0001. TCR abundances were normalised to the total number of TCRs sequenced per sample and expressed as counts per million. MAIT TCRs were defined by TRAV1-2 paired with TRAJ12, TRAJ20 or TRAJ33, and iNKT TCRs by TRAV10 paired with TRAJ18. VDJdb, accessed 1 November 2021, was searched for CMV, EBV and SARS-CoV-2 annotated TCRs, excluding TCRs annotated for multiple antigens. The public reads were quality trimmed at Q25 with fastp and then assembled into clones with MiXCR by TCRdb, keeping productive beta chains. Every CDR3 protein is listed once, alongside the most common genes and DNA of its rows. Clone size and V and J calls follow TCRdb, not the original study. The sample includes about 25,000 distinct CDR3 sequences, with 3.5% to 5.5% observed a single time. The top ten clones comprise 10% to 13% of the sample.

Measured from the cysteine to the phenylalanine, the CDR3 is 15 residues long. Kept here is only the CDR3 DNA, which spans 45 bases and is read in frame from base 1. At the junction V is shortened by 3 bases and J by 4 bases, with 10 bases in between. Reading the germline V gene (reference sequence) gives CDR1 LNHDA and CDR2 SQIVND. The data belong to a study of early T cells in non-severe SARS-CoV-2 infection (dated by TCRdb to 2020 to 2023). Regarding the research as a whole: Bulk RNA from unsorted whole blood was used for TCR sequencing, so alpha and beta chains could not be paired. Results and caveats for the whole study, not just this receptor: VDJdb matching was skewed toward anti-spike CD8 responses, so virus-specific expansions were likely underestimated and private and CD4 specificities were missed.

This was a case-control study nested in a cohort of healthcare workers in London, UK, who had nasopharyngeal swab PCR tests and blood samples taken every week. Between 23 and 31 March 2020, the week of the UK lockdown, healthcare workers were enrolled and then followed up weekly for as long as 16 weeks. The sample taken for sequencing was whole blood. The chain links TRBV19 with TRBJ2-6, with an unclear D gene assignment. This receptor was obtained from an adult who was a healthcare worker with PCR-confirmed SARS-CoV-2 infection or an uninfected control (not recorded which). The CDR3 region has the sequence CASSMPWGGANVLTF. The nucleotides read TGTGCCAGTAGTATGCCCTGGGGAGGGGCCAACGTCCTGACTTTC.